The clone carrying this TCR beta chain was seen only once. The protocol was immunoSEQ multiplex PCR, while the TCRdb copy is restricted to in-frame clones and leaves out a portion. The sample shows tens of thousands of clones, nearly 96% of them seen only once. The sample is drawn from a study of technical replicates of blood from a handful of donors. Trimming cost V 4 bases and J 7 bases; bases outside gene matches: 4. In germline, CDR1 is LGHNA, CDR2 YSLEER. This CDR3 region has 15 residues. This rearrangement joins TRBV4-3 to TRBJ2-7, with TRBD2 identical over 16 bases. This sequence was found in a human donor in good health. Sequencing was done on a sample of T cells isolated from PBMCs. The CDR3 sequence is CASSRGTSGRGEQYF. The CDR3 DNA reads TGCGCCAGCAGCCGAGGGACTAGCGGGAGGGGAGAGCAGTACTTC.